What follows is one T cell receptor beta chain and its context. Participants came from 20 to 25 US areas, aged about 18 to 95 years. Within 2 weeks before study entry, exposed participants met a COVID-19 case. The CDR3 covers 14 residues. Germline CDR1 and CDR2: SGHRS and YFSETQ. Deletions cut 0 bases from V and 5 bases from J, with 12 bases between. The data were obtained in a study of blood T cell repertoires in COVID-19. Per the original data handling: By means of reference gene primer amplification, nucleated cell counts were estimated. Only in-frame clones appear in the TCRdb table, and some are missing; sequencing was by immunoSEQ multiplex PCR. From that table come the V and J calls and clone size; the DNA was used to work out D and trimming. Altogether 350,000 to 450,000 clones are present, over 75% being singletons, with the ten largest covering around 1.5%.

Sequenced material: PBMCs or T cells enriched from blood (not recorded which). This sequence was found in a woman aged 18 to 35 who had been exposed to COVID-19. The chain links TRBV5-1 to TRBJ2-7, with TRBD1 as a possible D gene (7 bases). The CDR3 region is CASSLVDREDEQYF. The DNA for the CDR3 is TGCGCCAGCAGCTTGGTTGACAGGGAGGACGAGCAGTACTTC.